The rows below give T cell receptor beta chains drawn from one sample of a study of T-cell memory formation after mild COVID-19. MiXCR, applied by TCRdb to the 5' RACE reads, yields one record per CDR3 protein. The sample gives roughly 600,000 distinct CDR3 sequences, about 20% of which show up once; about 12% is in the top ten. Sequenced material: PBMCs or a T cell subset sorted from them (not recorded which). These receptor sequences come from an adult woman who had mild COVID-19 (a few samples of this study predate the infection). Cell type and time point are not known. Both conserved end residues are part of each CDR3. A D gene is named only where the DNA matches it firmly. Not every row has a clone size; where given, it reads once, few, many or a size class.

DNA,CDR3,D,size,J,V
TGCAGTGCTAGACTAAGTTCGGAGGGTGGAATTTGGAATGAGCAGTTCTTC,CSARLSSEGGIWNEQFF,-,-,TRBJ2-1,TRBV20-1
TGTGCCACCACGCGAGAGGGCCCCATTAATTCACCCCTCCACTTT,CATTREGPINSPLHF,-,few,TRBJ1-6,TRBV6-5
TGTGCCAGCAGCCGTGACGGGGGACCTACCAATGAGCAGTTCTTC,CASSRDGGPTNEQFF,-,-,TRBJ2-1,TRBV7-3
TGTGCCAGCAGCTTAGGGTTGGCAGGGGGCGAGTATGGCATTCAGTACTTC,CASSLGLAGGEYGIQYF,TRBD1,many,TRBJ2-4,TRBV11-2
TGTGCCAGCAGCTTATTGCCCCGAGTAGGTCAGAGCTCCTACGAGCAGTACTTC,CASSLLPRVGQSSYEQYF,-,few,TRBJ2-7,TRBV7-6
TGTGCCAGCAGTGATCCCCGGACAGGGTTGTACACCTTC,CASSDPRTGLYTF,TRBD1,-,TRBJ1-2,TRBV25-1
TGTGCCAGCAGCTTGGGACCTGGACAGGCCTACGAGCAGTACTTC,CASSLGPGQAYEQYF,TRBD1,few,TRBJ2-7,TRBV5-4
TGCGCCAGCAGCCAAGAAATGAGGTCCTACAATGAGCAGTTCTTC,CASSQEMRSYNEQFF,-,few,TRBJ2-1,TRBV4-3
TGTGCCAGCAACATGGTGGGACAGGGGGCGCAGGAAGCTTTCTTT,CASNMVGQGAQEAFF,TRBD1,-,TRBJ1-1,TRBV12-3/TRBV12-4
TGCGCCAGCAGCCTATCAGCCGTTAGCAATCAGCCCCAGCATTTT,CASSLSAVSNQPQHF,-,few,TRBJ1-5,TRBV4-1
TGTGCCAGCAGCGCCTCGGGGGAATATTACACCGGGGAGCTGTTTTTT,CASSASGEYYTGELFF,-,-,TRBJ2-2,TRBV6-2/TRBV6-3
TGCAGTGCGAGACTGGACACAACCTATGGCTACACCTTC,CSARLDTTYGYTF,-,-,TRBJ1-2,TRBV20-1
TGTGCCAGCAGCTCACATAAAGAGACCCAGTACTTC,CASSSHKETQYF,-,-,TRBJ2-5,TRBV5-6
TGTGCCAGCAGCTCCCGGGGACAGGCGAGCGGCTACACCTTC,CASSSRGQASGYTF,TRBD1,-,TRBJ1-2,TRBV5-6
TGCGCCAGCAGCCATGGACAGGGGGCTTCCTACGAGCAGTACTTC,CASSHGQGASYEQYF,TRBD1,many,TRBJ2-7,TRBV4-1
TGTGCCAGCAGCTTAATAAGGGCTAGCGGGGGACAAACAGATACGCAGTATTTT,CASSLIRASGGQTDTQYF,TRBD2,few,TRBJ2-3,TRBV7-6
TGTGCTAGTGGGACCGGGACAGGATGGGAGACCCAGTACTTC,CASGTGTGWETQYF,TRBD1,-,TRBJ2-5,TRBV12-5
TGTGCCAGCACCCTCCTGGGGGCGGGGGGGCAGTTCTTC,CASTLLGAGGQFF,TRBD2,-,TRBJ2-1,TRBV12-3/TRBV12-4
TGCAGTGTCGGCGGGATTGCCTACGAGCAGTACTTC,CSVGGIAYEQYF,-,few,TRBJ2-7,TRBV20-1
TGTGCCAGCAGCTTCGAAAGGGCGCCGCGGGAGCAGTACTTC,CASSFERAPREQYF,-,few,TRBJ2-7,TRBV7-8
TGTGCCAGCAGTCAAGATCCCACGGGGGGGCCTTATGGGACCCAGTACTTC,CASSQDPTGGPYGTQYF,TRBD2,-,TRBJ2-5,TRBV4-2
TGTGCCAGCAGCCCTTGGGTGCGAGAGACCCAGTACTTC,CASSPWVRETQYF,-,few,TRBJ2-5,TRBV5-6
TGTGCCAGCAGCTCCGCCGGCGACAGGGAACCTCTTTCCGCCGAGCAGTACTTC,CASSSAGDREPLSAEQYF,TRBD1,-,TRBJ2-7,TRBV13
TGTGCCAGCAGTAACCGGGACGGCTACGAGCAGTACTTC,CASSNRDGYEQYF,-,-,TRBJ2-7,TRBV6-2/TRBV6-3
TGTGCTAGTGGTTTCCTCCCAGAGTACAATGAGCAGTTCTTC,CASGFLPEYNEQFF,-,few,TRBJ2-1,TRBV12-5
TGTGCCAGCAGTCTCCGACTGACGAACACTGAAGCTTTCTTT,CASSLRLTNTEAFF,-,-,TRBJ1-1,TRBV27
TGTGCCAGCAGCTTAGGTAACTCGGCGAACAATGAGCAGTTCTTC,CASSLGNSANNEQFF,-,few,TRBJ2-1,TRBV5-4
TGCGCCAGCAGCCAAGATCTGGCTAGGCAAGAGACCCAGTACTTC,CASSQDLARQETQYF,-,-,TRBJ2-5,TRBV4-3
TGTGCCAGCAGTTTAGGGCCCGGGGGGGCTTATACTGAAGCTTTCTTT,CASSLGPGGAYTEAFF,-,-,TRBJ1-1,TRBV12-3/TRBV12-4
TGTGCCTGGAATGTGGGATTATACAGTGGCTACACCTTC,CAWNVGLYSGYTF,-,-,TRBJ1-2,TRBV30
TGTGCCACCAGGGGATCCCGGGACAGGGGTGGAAACACCATATATTTT,CATRGSRDRGGNTIYF,TRBD1,-,TRBJ1-3,TRBV15
TGTGCCACCAGCAGAACATCAAACGGGAGAGGTACCTACGAGCAGTACTTC,CATSRTSNGRGTYEQYF,-,few,TRBJ2-7,TRBV15
TGCAGCGTTGAAGATGCAGCCTACGAGCAGTACTTC,CSVEDAAYEQYF,-,-,TRBJ2-7,TRBV29-1
TGTGCCAGCAGTCCCTCCCCGAGAGCTTTCTTT,CASSPSPRAFF,-,few,TRBJ1-1,TRBV2
TGTGCCAGTAGGAGGGACAGGTCGAGCTCCTACGAGCAGTACTTC,CASRRDRSSSYEQYF,TRBD1,-,TRBJ2-7,TRBV19
TGTGCCAGCAGTCAACAGGGGGCGAAGAACACTGAAGCTTTCTTT,CASSQQGAKNTEAFF,TRBD1,-,TRBJ1-1,TRBV25-1
TGTGCCAGCAGTGCTACAGGGTCCGGGGCCAACGTCCTGACTTTC,CASSATGSGANVLTF,-,-,TRBJ2-6,TRBV6-4
TGTGCCAGCAGCTTGAGCCGCGGGACTAGCGGGATGGAGACCCAGTACTTC,CASSLSRGTSGMETQYF,TRBD2,-,TRBJ2-5,TRBV7-6
TGTGCCAGCAGCTTATCAGCAGGCGAGAAGGGGGACTATGGCTACACCTTC,CASSLSAGEKGDYGYTF,-,-,TRBJ1-2,TRBV7-9
TGTGCCAGCAGCTGGGGGGGCCCGGAGCAGTTCTTC,CASSWGGPEQFF,-,-,TRBJ2-1,TRBV5-4